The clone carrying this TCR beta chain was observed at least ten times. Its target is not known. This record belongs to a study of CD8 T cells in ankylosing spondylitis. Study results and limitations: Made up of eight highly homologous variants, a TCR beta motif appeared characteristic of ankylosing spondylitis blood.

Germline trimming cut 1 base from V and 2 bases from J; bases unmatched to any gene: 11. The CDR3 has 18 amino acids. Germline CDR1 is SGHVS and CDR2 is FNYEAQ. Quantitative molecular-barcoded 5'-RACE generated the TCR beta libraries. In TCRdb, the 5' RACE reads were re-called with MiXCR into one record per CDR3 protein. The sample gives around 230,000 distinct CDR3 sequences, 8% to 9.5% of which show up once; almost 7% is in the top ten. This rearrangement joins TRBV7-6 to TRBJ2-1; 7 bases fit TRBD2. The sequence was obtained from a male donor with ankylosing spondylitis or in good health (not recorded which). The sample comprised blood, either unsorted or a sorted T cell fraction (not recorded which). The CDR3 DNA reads TGTGCCAGCAGCTTAGAAATCTGGGCGGGGGATACCTACAATGAGCAGTTCTTC. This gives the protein CASSLEIWAGDTYNEQFF.